A selection of T cell receptor beta chains follows, all from one sample in a study of breast tumors, draining lymph nodes, adjacent tissues. One entry per CDR3 protein, called by TCRdb with MiXCR from the multiplex PCR reads. The table records 20,000 to 25,000 distinct CDR3 sequences, 68% of them present only once. The sample consisted of tumor-adjacent breast tissue. The receptors originated from a female donor with breast cancer. Some clones in this sample may be carry-over from other donors' samples. Both conserved end residues are part of each CDR3. Each record gives: V gene, D gene, clone size, J gene, CDR3 protein, CDR3 DNA. The D gene is left open where the match is weak. Expanded clones get a size class; other rows say once, few or many, or leave the size out.

v_gene: TRBV6-1
d_gene: TRBD2
abundance: NA
j_gene: TRBJ2-1
CDR3aa: CASRRGSNRGGHHNEQFF
CDR3nt: TGTGCCAGCAGGCGGGGGAGCAATCGGGGAGGTCACCACAATGAGCAGTTCTTC

v_gene: TRBV20-1
d_gene: TRBD1
abundance: NA
j_gene: TRBJ2-1
CDR3aa: CSARESGGRYNERFF
CDR3nt: TGCAGTGCTAGAGAGTCAGGGGGCAGGTACAATGAGCGGTTCTTC

v_gene: TRBV9
d_gene: NA
abundance: NA
j_gene: TRBJ1-6
CDR3aa: CASSVVGLDSPLHF
CDR3nt: TGTGCCAGCAGCGTAGTTGGGTTGGATTCACCCCTCCACTTT

v_gene: TRBV2
d_gene: TRBD2
abundance: medium-sized
j_gene: TRBJ2-2
CDR3aa: CASSGTSVGELFF
CDR3nt: TGTGCCAGCAGCGGGACTAGCGTCGGGGAGCTGTTTTTT

v_gene: TRBV20-1
d_gene: TRBD2
abundance: NA
j_gene: TRBJ2-7
CDR3aa: CSAGNSGDEQYF
CDR3nt: TGCAGTGCTGGGAATAGCGGGGACGAGCAGTACTTC

v_gene: TRBV20-1
d_gene: NA
abundance: NA
j_gene: TRBJ2-3
CDR3aa: CSARGTDTQYF
CDR3nt: TGCAGTGCCAGGGGCACAGATACGCAGTATTTT

v_gene: TRBV5-6
d_gene: NA
abundance: many
j_gene: TRBJ2-5
CDR3aa: CASSLDEGVATQYF
CDR3nt: TGTGCCAGCAGCTTGGATGAGGGAGTGGCGACCCAGTACTTC

v_gene: TRBV4-2
d_gene: NA
abundance: NA
j_gene: TRBJ2-1
CDR3aa: CASSQGGTSEIRQFF
CDR3nt: TGTGCCAGCAGCCAAGGGGGGACAAGTGAAATCAGGCAGTTCTTC

v_gene: TRBV4-1
d_gene: NA
abundance: NA
j_gene: TRBJ1-2
CDR3aa: CASSQEMRSNYGYTF
CDR3nt: TGCGCCAGCAGCCAAGAAATGCGCTCGAACTATGGCTACACCTTC

v_gene: TRBV12-3/TRBV12-4
d_gene: TRBD1
abundance: NA
j_gene: TRBJ2-7
CDR3aa: CASSSPGQGPEQYF
CDR3nt: TGTGCCAGCAGTTCACCGGGACAGGGGCCCGAGCAGTACTTC

v_gene: TRBV6-1
d_gene: NA
abundance: NA
j_gene: TRBJ2-1
CDR3aa: CASSESNEQFF
CDR3nt: TGTGCCAGCAGTGAGTCTAATGAGCAGTTCTTC

v_gene: TRBV5-4
d_gene: NA
abundance: NA
j_gene: TRBJ2-5
CDR3aa: CASSLPGDLETQYF
CDR3nt: TGTGCCAGCAGCTTGCCCGGGGACTTGGAGACCCAGTACTTC

v_gene: TRBV6-1
d_gene: NA
abundance: NA
j_gene: TRBJ2-7
CDR3aa: CASNPDTGTEQYF
CDR3nt: TGTGCCAGCAATCCGGATACTGGGACCGAGCAGTACTTC

v_gene: TRBV7-2
d_gene: NA
abundance: NA
j_gene: TRBJ1-2
CDR3aa: CASSFPGFGGYTF
CDR3nt: TGTGCCAGCAGCTTTCCAGGGTTTGGAGGCTACACCTTC

v_gene: TRBV7-8
d_gene: NA
abundance: NA
j_gene: TRBJ2-5
CDR3aa: CASSGRGGRETQYF
CDR3nt: TGTGCCAGCAGCGGTCGGGGTGGCCGGGAGACCCAGTACTTC

v_gene: TRBV19
d_gene: NA
abundance: NA
j_gene: TRBJ2-2
CDR3aa: CASTPSRLSELFF
CDR3nt: TGTGCCAGTACCCCGAGTCGGCTTTCGGAGCTGTTTTTT

v_gene: TRBV7-9
d_gene: NA
abundance: NA
j_gene: TRBJ2-1
CDR3aa: CASSFNSGNEQFF
CDR3nt: TGTGCCAGCAGCTTTAATAGCGGCAATGAGCAGTTCTTC

v_gene: TRBV4-2
d_gene: NA
abundance: NA
j_gene: TRBJ2-7
CDR3aa: CASSQDSSGDYEQYF
CDR3nt: TGTGCCAGCAGCCAAGACAGTTCGGGAGACTACGAGCAGTACTTC

v_gene: TRBV9
d_gene: NA
abundance: NA
j_gene: TRBJ1-6
CDR3aa: CASSTPGLTPLHF
CDR3nt: TGTGCCAGCAGCACCCCGGGGTTGACACCCCTCCACTTT

v_gene: TRBV6-1
d_gene: NA
abundance: many
j_gene: TRBJ2-1
CDR3aa: CASMRVSYNEQFF
CDR3nt: TGTGCCAGCATGAGGGTATCCTACAATGAGCAGTTCTTC

v_gene: TRBV29-1
d_gene: NA
abundance: NA
j_gene: TRBJ2-5
CDR3aa: CSVASWQEEETQYF
CDR3nt: TGCAGCGTTGCTTCCTGGCAAGAAGAAGAGACCCAGTACTTC

v_gene: TRBV5-8
d_gene: NA
abundance: many
j_gene: TRBJ2-3
CDR3aa: CASSLAGYTQYF
CDR3nt: TGTGCCAGCAGCTTGGCCGGGTATACGCAGTATTTT

v_gene: TRBV7-6
d_gene: TRBD2
abundance: NA
j_gene: TRBJ2-1
CDR3aa: CASSPQRTTSAEQFF
CDR3nt: TGTGCCAGTAGCCCGCAAAGGACCACTAGCGCGGAGCAGTTCTTC

v_gene: TRBV7-9
d_gene: TRBD2
abundance: NA
j_gene: TRBJ2-3
CDR3aa: CTSSLAGSTDTQYF
CDR3nt: TGTACCAGCAGCTTAGCGGGCAGCACAGATACGCAGTATTTT

v_gene: TRBV18
d_gene: TRBD1
abundance: NA
j_gene: TRBJ1-2
CDR3aa: CASSPSGVGGTYGSTF
CDR3nt: TGTGCCAGCTCACCGTCGGGGGTAGGGGGCACCTATGGCTCCACCTTC

v_gene: TRBV29-1
d_gene: NA
abundance: NA
j_gene: TRBJ2-3
CDR3aa: CSVSLFTDTQYF
CDR3nt: TGCAGCGTCTCTCTGTTCACAGATACGCAGTATTTT